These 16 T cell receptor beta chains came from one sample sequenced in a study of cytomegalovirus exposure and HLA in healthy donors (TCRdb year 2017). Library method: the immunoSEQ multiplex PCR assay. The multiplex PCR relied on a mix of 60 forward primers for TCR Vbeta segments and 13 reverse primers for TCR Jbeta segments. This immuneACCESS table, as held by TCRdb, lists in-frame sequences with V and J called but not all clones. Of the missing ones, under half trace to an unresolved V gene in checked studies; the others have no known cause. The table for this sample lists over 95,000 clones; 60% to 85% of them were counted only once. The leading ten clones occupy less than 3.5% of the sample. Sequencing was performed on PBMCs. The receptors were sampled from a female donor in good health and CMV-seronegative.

This chain's CDR3 is CASSQQGGNQPQHF. The DNA of the CDR3 is TGTGCCAGCTCTCAGCAGGGGGGCAATCAGCCCCAGCATTTT. The V and J genes are TRBV18 and TRBJ1-5, with 7 bases aligning to TRBD1. V dropped 6 bases and J dropped 2; count of bases not matched to a gene: 4. Germline assignment: CDR1 KGHSH and CDR2 LQKENI. The CDR3 is made up of 14 amino acids.

The CDR3 sequence: CASSFGTSTDTQYF. In DNA form, the CDR3 reads TGTGCCAGCAGCTTCGGGACTAGCACAGATACGCAGTATTTT. V is TRBV5-4 and J is TRBJ2-3; D possibly corresponds to TRBD2 (6 bases). The CDR3 length is 14 residues. From germline, CDR1 is SGHNT and CDR2 YYREEE (reference sequence). The ends were cut back, 2 bases at V and 0 bases at J, with 7 bases in the middle.

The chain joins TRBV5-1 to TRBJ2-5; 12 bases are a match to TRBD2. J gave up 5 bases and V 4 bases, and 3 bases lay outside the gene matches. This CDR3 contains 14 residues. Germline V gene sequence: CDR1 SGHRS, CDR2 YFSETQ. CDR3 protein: CASSPGTSGETQYF. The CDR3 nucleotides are TGCGCCAGCAGCCCGGGGACTAGCGGGGAGACCCAGTACTTC.

The CDR3 region is CASSPDREGYGYTF. DNA for the CDR3: TGTGCCAGCAGCCCCGACAGGGAAGGCTATGGCTACACCTTC. The rearrangement links TRBV11-2 to TRBJ1-2, with 7 bases lining up with TRBD1. With V trimmed by 5 bases and J by 4 bases, 7 bases remained unmatched. This CDR3 is 14 amino acids long. Germline assignment: CDR1 SGHAT and CDR2 FQNNGV.

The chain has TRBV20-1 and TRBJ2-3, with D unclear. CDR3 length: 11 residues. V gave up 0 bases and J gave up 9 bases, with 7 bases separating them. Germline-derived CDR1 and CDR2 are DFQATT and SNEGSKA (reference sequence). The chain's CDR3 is CSARELGTQYF. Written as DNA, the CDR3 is TGCAGTGCTAGAGAACTCGGGACGCAGTATTTT.

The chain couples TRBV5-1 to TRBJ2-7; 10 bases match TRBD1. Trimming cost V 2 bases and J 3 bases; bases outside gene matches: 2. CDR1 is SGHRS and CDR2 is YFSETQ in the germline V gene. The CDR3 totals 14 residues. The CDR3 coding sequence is TGCGCCAGCAGCTTCGGGACAGGGGACTACGAGCAGTACTTC. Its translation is CASSFGTGDYEQYF.

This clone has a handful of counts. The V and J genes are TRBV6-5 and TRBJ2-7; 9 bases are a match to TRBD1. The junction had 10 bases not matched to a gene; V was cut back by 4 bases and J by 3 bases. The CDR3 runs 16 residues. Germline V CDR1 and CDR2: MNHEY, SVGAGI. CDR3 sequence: CASSWGGQGVFYEQYF. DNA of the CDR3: TGTGCCAGCAGTTGGGGGGGACAGGGAGTCTTCTACGAGCAGTACTTC.

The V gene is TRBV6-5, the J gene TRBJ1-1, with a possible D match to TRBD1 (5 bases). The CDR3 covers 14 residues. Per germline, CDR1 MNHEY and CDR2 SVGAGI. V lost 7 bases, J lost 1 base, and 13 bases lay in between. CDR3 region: CASKAEGTNTEAFF. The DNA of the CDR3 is TGTGCCAGCAAGGCGGAGGGGACGAACACTGAAGCTTTCTTT.

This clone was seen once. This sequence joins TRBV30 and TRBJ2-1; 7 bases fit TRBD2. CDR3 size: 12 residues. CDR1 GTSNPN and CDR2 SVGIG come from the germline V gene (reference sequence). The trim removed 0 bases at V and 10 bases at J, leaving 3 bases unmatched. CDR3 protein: CAWSVLGGEQFF. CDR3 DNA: TGTGCCTGGAGTGTACTGGGGGGGGAGCAGTTCTTC.

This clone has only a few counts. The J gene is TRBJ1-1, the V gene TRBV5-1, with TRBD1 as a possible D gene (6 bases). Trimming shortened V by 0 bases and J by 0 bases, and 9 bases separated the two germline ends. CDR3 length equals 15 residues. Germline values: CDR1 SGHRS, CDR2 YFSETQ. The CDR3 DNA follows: TGCGCCAGCAGCTTGGGGGCAGGGGTGAACACTGAAGCTTTCTTT. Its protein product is CASSLGAGVNTEAFF.

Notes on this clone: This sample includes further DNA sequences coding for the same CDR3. The CDR3 DNA sequence: TGTGCCAGTAGTATTTCGGGAGGCAATGAGCAGTTCTTC. It codes for CASSISGGNEQFF. The chain recombines TRBV19 with TRBJ2-1; 7 nucleotides agree with TRBD2. V was pared by 3 bases and J by 6 bases, with 2 bases of the junction left unmatched. The CDR3 spans 13 residues. Germline V gene sequence: CDR1 LNHDA, CDR2 SQIVND (reference sequence). The entire variable domain, with the rest obtained from reference TRBV19 and TRBJ2-1, is as follows: DGGITQSPKYLFRKEGQNVTLSCEQNLNHDAMYWYRQDPGQGLRLIYYSQIVNDFQKGDIAEGYSVSREKKESFPLTVTSAQKNPTAFYLCASSISGGNEQFFGPGTRLTVL.

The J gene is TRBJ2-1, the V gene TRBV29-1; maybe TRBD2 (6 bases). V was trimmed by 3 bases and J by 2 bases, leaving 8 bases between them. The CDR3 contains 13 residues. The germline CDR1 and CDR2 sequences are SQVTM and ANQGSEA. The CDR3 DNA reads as TGCAGCGTTGACGGGGGTACCTACAATGAGCAGTTCTTC. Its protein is CSVDGGTYNEQFF.

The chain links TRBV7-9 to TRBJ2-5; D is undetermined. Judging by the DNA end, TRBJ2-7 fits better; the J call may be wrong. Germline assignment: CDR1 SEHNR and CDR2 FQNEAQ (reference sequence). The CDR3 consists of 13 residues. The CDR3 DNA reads TGTGCCAGCAGCTTAGACCCACAGTACGAGCAGTACTTC. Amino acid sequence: CASSLDPQYEQYF.

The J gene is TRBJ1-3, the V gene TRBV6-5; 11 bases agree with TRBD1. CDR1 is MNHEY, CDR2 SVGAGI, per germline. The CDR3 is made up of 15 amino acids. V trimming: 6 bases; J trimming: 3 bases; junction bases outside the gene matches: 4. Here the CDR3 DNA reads TGTGCCAGCAGGGACAGGGGGCAAGGTGGAAACACCATATATTTT. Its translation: CASRDRGQGGNTIYF.

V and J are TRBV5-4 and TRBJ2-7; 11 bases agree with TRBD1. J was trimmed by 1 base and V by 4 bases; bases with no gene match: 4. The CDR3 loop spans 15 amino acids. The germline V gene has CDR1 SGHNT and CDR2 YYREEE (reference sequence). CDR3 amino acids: CASSAGQGASYEQYF. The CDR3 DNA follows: TGTGCCAGCAGCGCCGGACAGGGGGCATCCTACGAGCAGTACTTC.

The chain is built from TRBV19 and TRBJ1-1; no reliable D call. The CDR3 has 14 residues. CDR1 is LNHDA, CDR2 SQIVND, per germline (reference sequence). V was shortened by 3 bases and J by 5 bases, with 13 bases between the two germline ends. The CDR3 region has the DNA TGTGCCAGTAGTATTCTGCCAGGTGTGACTGAAGCTTTCTTT. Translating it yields CASSILPGVTEAFF.